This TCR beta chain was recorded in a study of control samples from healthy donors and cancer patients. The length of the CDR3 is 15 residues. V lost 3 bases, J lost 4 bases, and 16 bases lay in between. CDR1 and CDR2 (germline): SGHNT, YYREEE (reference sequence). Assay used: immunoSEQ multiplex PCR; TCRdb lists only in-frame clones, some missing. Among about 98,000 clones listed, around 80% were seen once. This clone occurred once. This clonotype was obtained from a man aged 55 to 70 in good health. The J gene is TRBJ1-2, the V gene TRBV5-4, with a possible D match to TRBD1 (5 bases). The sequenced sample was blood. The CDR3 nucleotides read TGTGCCAGCAGCTCCTCAGGGATATTAGGCTATGGCTACACCTTC. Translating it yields CASSSSGILGYGYTF. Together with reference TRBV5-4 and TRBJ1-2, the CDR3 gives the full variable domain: ETGVTQSPTHLIKTRGQQVTLRCSSQSGHNTVSWYQQALGQGPQFIFQYYREEENGRGNFPPRFSGLQFPNYSSELNVNALELDDSALYLCASSSSGILGYGYTFGSGTRLTVV.